What follows is one TCR beta chain and its context. The antigen this receptor binds is unknown. Per-base qualities were not stored, and no clone one base away is much larger. This sample stems from a study of identical twins (dated by TCRdb to the mid-2010s). Background on the whole study: To test whether fetal clonotypes persist, this study deep-sequenced TCR alpha and beta repertoires from monozygotic twins, from unrelated adults of various ages, and from cord blood. To rule out contamination, replicate twin experiments were performed at different times with different library preparation protocols. The investigation overall reported the following: Excess twin sharing in beta out-of-frame sequences was weaker because fewer shared sequences lowered the signal-to-noise ratio. Zero-insertion analyses could be partly confounded by invariant T cells such as MAIT and iNKT, although diverse VJ usage argued against such confounding for most clonotypes. Conclusions relied on cross-sectional statistical analysis, since the same donors could not be followed over many years. Compared with coincidental sharing between unrelated individuals, out-of-frame TCR alpha sequences shared between twins had an excess of sequences with low generation probability. Fewer insertions were carried by abundant cord blood beta clonotypes, a similar but weaker trend appeared in young adult naive repertoires, and no such trend appeared in memory repertoires. In monozygotic twins, recombination models systematically underestimated out-of-frame TCR alpha sharing, but the models matched the sharing seen between unrelated individuals.

The library was built by means of 5' RACE. These reads were obtained on an Illumina HiSeq 2000. Template switching added a universal primer binding site, and the final cDNA carried a unique molecular identifier that allowed TCR cDNA molecules to be counted accurately. First-strand cDNA for TCR alpha and beta chains was synthesized from specific primers in the conserved constant-segment region. Each cDNA library was double barcoded, with a SMART-Mk sample barcode plus Illumina barcodes, to control for contamination. TruSeq adapter sequences, together with Illumina sample barcodes, were added in two successive PCR steps. The TCR alpha and beta cDNA libraries were sequenced on the Illumina HiSeq platform using custom primers. Per the original workflow: Raw reads were processed with MiGEC to extract unique molecular identifiers, and MiXCR was used to determine CDR3 positions. For each individual, recombination models were inferred using an EM algorithm with the repgenHMM and IGoR tools. The tcR package in R was used for shared clonotype analysis, with sharing normalized by the product of cloneset sizes. Out-of-frame nonproductive sequences were analyzed to study raw recombination free of thymic and clonal selection effects. TCRdb reprocessed the public reads (quality trimming at Q25 with fastp, clone calling with MiXCR) and kept in-frame beta chains. CDR3 protein sequences are deduplicated, and each keeps its most common genes and DNA. TCRdb, not the authors, supplied the V and J calls. A total of around 230,000 distinct CDR3 sequences appear in this sample, around 10% of them only once. Together, the top ten hold roughly 5% of the sample.

All donors were healthy Caucasians. Using Miltenyi CD45RO+ enrichment and human naive T-cell isolation kits, memory (CD45RO+) and naive T cells were isolated from PBMC. Trimming takes 5 bases off V and 1 base off J; junction bases not matched to a gene: 10. The germline V gene (reference sequence) supplies CDR1 DFQATT and CDR2 SNEGSKA. From its cysteine to its phenylalanine, the CDR3 spans 15 amino acids. Here the CDR3 DNA is all that survives: 45 bases in frame from base 1. The TCR sequence derives from a young woman in good health. Material for sequencing was memory (CD45RO+) T cells sorted from blood. The sample's cell subset or site label, decoded: CD45RO+ enriched T cells. The chain uses TRBV20-1 and TRBJ2-7; the junction holds 8 bases that match TRBD1. The sequenced DNA: TGCAGTGCTGCCCCCGGGACAGGAACATCCTACGAGCAGTACTTC. Translated, this gives CSAAPGTGTSYEQYF.